A selection of T cell receptor beta chains follows, all from one sample in a study of blood T cell repertoires in COVID-19. Repertoires were generated with immunoSEQ multiplex PCR, while TCRdb's copy carries only in-frame clones and drops some. The sample consists of roughly 250,000 clones, about 90% of them appearing once. The sequenced sample consisted of PBMCs or T cells enriched from blood (not recorded which). These receptors were collected from a man aged 50 to 59 who had been exposed to COVID-19. Each CDR3 is given with its conserved first and last residue. A D gene is named only where the DNA matches it firmly. Size is stated for part of the rows, as once, few or many counts, or as a class when the clone is expanded.

j_gene: TRBJ2-5
abundance: .
d_gene: TRBD2
v_gene: TRBV5-4
len: 16
CDR3nt: TGTGCCAGCAGCAGGACTAGCGGGGGGGCCGGGGAGACCCAGTACTTC
CDR3aa: CASSRTSGGAGETQYF

j_gene: TRBJ1-1
abundance: .
d_gene: .
v_gene: TRBV19
len: 15
CDR3nt: TGTGCCAGTAGTATAGTAATACAGGGAAACACTGAAGCTTTCTTT
CDR3aa: CASSIVIQGNTEAFF

j_gene: TRBJ1-6
abundance: .
d_gene: .
v_gene: TRBV5-1
len: 16
CDR3nt: TGCGCCAGCAGCGGCCGCAGTTGGGCGCGGGGATCACCCCTCCACTTT
CDR3aa: CASSGRSWARGSPLHF

j_gene: TRBJ2-3
abundance: .
d_gene: TRBD2
v_gene: TRBV5-4
len: 17
CDR3nt: TGTGCCAGCAGCCGCGGGGGGGACAGATATAGCACAGATACGCAGTATTTT
CDR3aa: CASSRGGDRYSTDTQYF

j_gene: TRBJ1-1
abundance: .
d_gene: .
v_gene: TRBV28
len: 14
CDR3nt: TGTGCCAGCAGTCACCGGCTCCGGGGCACTGAAGCTTTCTTT
CDR3aa: CASSHRLRGTEAFF

j_gene: TRBJ1-5
abundance: .
d_gene: .
v_gene: TRBV6-5
len: 13
CDR3nt: TGTGCCAGCAGCCAAGGGGTGAATCAGCCCCAGCATTTT
CDR3aa: CASSQGVNQPQHF

j_gene: TRBJ2-3
abundance: .
d_gene: TRBD1
v_gene: TRBV11-3
len: 14
CDR3nt: TGTGCCAGCAGGTGGGACAGGGTCCCAGATACGCAGTATTTT
CDR3aa: CASRWDRVPDTQYF

j_gene: TRBJ1-5
abundance: .
d_gene: .
v_gene: TRBV4-1
len: 14
CDR3nt: TGCGCCAGCAGCCTACGTGAAGGGGATCAGCCCCAGCATTTT
CDR3aa: CASSLREGDQPQHF

j_gene: TRBJ1-1
abundance: .
d_gene: .
v_gene: TRBV28
len: 11
CDR3nt: TGTGCCAGCGGGAGGAACACTGAAGCTTTCTTT
CDR3aa: CASGRNTEAFF

j_gene: TRBJ1-2
abundance: .
d_gene: .
v_gene: TRBV5-1
len: 15
CDR3nt: TGCGCCAGCAGCTTAGAGGGACTTTCGGGCTATGGCTACACCTTC
CDR3aa: CASSLEGLSGYGYTF

j_gene: TRBJ2-1
abundance: .
d_gene: .
v_gene: TRBV19
len: 16
CDR3nt: TGTGCCAGTAGTATAGTCCCGGGAGAGGGGTGGAATGAGCAGTTCTTC
CDR3aa: CASSIVPGEGWNEQFF

j_gene: TRBJ1-5
abundance: .
d_gene: TRBD1
v_gene: TRBV9
len: 15
CDR3nt: TGTGCCAGCAGAAAAAACAGGGGGCCCAATCAGCCCCAGCATTTT
CDR3aa: CASRKNRGPNQPQHF

j_gene: TRBJ2-1
abundance: .
d_gene: TRBD1
v_gene: TRBV28
len: 15
CDR3nt: TGTGCCAGCAGCTCGACAGGGGGCGTAGGGAATGAGCAGTTCTTC
CDR3aa: CASSSTGGVGNEQFF

j_gene: TRBJ2-1
abundance: once
d_gene: .
v_gene: TRBV28
len: 14
CDR3nt: TGTGCCAGCAGTCCGGGACTTACAAACAATGAGCAGTTCTTC
CDR3aa: CASSPGLTNNEQFF

j_gene: TRBJ2-5
abundance: .
d_gene: TRBD2
v_gene: TRBV3-1/TRBV3-2
len: 14
CDR3nt: TGTGCCAGCAGCCTATCGGGCGGGGGAGGGCCCCAGTACTTC
CDR3aa: CASSLSGGGGPQYF

j_gene: TRBJ2-3
abundance: .
d_gene: .
v_gene: TRBV9
len: 19
CDR3nt: TGTGCCAGCAGCGGACACACATCTGATTGGAGGGACTTGACAGATACGCAGTATTTT
CDR3aa: CASSGHTSDWRDLTDTQYF

j_gene: TRBJ2-2
abundance: few
d_gene: TRBD2
v_gene: TRBV7-9
len: 15
CDR3nt: TGTGCCAGCAGCCCGGGACTAGCTTACGGCGGGGAGCTGTTTTTT
CDR3aa: CASSPGLAYGGELFF

j_gene: TRBJ1-6
abundance: .
d_gene: .
v_gene: TRBV9
len: 15
CDR3nt: TGTGCCAGCAGCCCGGAGATCACGAATCCTTCACCCCTCCACTTT
CDR3aa: CASSPEITNPSPLHF

j_gene: TRBJ1-1
abundance: .
d_gene: .
v_gene: TRBV28
len: 15
CDR3nt: TGTGCCAGCAGTTTATTAGTGGGCAGGGACACTGAAGCTTTCTTT
CDR3aa: CASSLLVGRDTEAFF

j_gene: TRBJ2-2
abundance: .
d_gene: TRBD2
v_gene: TRBV4-2
len: 18
CDR3nt: TGTGCCAGCAGCCAAGAGGGCGGGAGGGCGATTGAAACCGGGGAGCTGTTTTTT
CDR3aa: CASSQEGGRAIETGELFF